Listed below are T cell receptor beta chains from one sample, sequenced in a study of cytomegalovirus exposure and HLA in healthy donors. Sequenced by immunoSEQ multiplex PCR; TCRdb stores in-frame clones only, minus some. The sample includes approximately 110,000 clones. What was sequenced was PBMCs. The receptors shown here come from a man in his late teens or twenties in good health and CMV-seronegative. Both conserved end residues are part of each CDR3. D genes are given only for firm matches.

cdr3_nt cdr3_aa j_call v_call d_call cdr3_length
TGTGCCAGCAGCACCGGGACTAGCGGGAGCTATACGCAGTATTTT CASSTGTSGSYTQYF TRBJ2-3 TRBV7-8 TRBD2 15
TGTGCCAGCAGCTTGATGGGACAGATCTACGAGCAGTACTTC CASSLMGQIYEQYF TRBJ2-7 TRBV5-8 TRBD1 14
TGTGCCAGCAGTGAAGGGGGGGGCAATCAGCCCCAGCATTTT CASSEGGGNQPQHF TRBJ1-5 TRBV6-1 NA 14
TGTGCCAGCGGCGCGGGGGTAGAGACCCAGTACTTC CASGAGVETQYF TRBJ2-5 TRBV6-1 TRBD2 12
TGTGCCAGCAGCGTCACACTTACAGATAACAGTGAGCAGTTCTTC CASSVTLTDNSEQFF TRBJ2-1 TRBV11-2 NA 15
TGTGCCAGCAGTGAAGCCGGAGACTATGGCTACACCTTC CASSEAGDYGYTF TRBJ1-2 TRBV2 NA 13
TGTGCCAGTAGTCCTACGGGACAGAATAGCAATCAGCCCCAGCATTTT CASSPTGQNSNQPQHF TRBJ1-5 TRBV19 TRBD1 16
TGTGCCAGTCTGCCCCCAGTGCACAGTGAAGCTTTCTTT CASLPPVHSEAFF TRBJ1-1 TRBV28 NA 13
TGTGCCAGCAGTGACAGGGTTTACACTGAAGCTTTCTTT CASSDRVYTEAFF TRBJ1-1 TRBV27 TRBD1 13
TGTGCCAGCAGCCTTCGGGACAGGGGTTTGAGGGGTGAAAAACTGTTTTTT CASSLRDRGLRGEKLFF TRBJ1-4 TRBV11-2 TRBD1 17
TGCGCCAGCAGCTTGGCAGGGCTCAATCAGCCCCAGCATTTT CASSLAGLNQPQHF TRBJ1-5 TRBV5-1 NA 14
TGCGCCAGCAGCCTGGGGACTAGCGGAAACAATGAGCAGTTCTTC CASSLGTSGNNEQFF TRBJ2-1 TRBV5-1 TRBD2 15
TGCGCCAGCAGCTCACCAGCGGGAGCGGAGGTCGGGGAGCTGTTTTTT CASSSPAGAEVGELFF TRBJ2-2 TRBV5-1 TRBD2 16
TGTGCCAGCAGTCCGACTAGCGGCGCCTTCTACGAGCAGTACTTC CASSPTSGAFYEQYF TRBJ2-7 TRBV28 TRBD2 15
TGTGCCAGCAGCCCCGCCGGGACAGGGGGCGGCGAGCAGTACTTC CASSPAGTGGGEQYF TRBJ2-7 TRBV16 TRBD1 15
TGTGCCAGTAGTACACAACTAGCGACTAACACAGATACGCAGTATTTT CASSTQLATNTDTQYF TRBJ2-3 TRBV19 TRBD2 16
TGTGCCAGCAGCTTGTACCGGGGAGGGGGCACAGATACGCAGTATTTT CASSLYRGGGTDTQYF TRBJ2-3 TRBV5-4 TRBD2 16
TGTGCCAGCACCGCGGGGGGTGGCAATCAGCCCCAGCATTTT CASTAGGGNQPQHF TRBJ1-5 TRBV6-1 NA 14
TGTGCCAGCAGTTTGCAGGGTCGGGCCGAGCAGTACTTC CASSLQGRAEQYF TRBJ2-7 TRBV28 NA 13
TGCAGCGTTGAAGGAGGCAGCGCCCCTTACAATGAGCAGTTCTTC CSVEGGSAPYNEQFF TRBJ2-1 TRBV29-1 NA 15
TGTGCCAGTACCCCCGCACTAGCGGGAGAATGGGAGCTGTTTTTT CASTPALAGEWELFF TRBJ2-2 TRBV19 TRBD2 15
TGTGCCAGCAGCCAAGATCAGGAAGAGACCCAGTACTTC CASSQDQEETQYF TRBJ2-5 TRBV4-2 NA 13
TGTGCCTGGAGTGTAGGAGCGGGGCCGCTCGAGCAGTACTTC CAWSVGAGPLEQYF TRBJ2-7 TRBV30 TRBD2 14
TGTGCCAGCAGCTCGACGTGGGACAACAATCAGCCCCAGCATTTT CASSSTWDNNQPQHF TRBJ1-5 TRBV9 NA 15
TGTGCCAGTTGCCCCCGTTTAGCGGATGGCTACACCTTC CASCPRLADGYTF TRBJ1-2 TRBV5-8 NA 13
TGTGCCAGCAGCATAGACGGTAATAGCAATCAGCCCCAGCATTTT CASSIDGNSNQPQHF TRBJ1-5 TRBV9 NA 15
TGCGCCAGCAGCTCTCGGACTAGCAATGAGCAGTTCTTC CASSSRTSNEQFF TRBJ2-1 TRBV5-1 TRBD2 13
TGCGCCAGCAGCTTCGAGTCTAGCTACGAGCAGTACTTC CASSFESSYEQYF TRBJ2-7 TRBV5-1 NA 13
TGTGCCACCAGCAGAGAATTTGGGGGCCCCAACAATGAGCAGTTCTTC CATSREFGGPNNEQFF TRBJ2-1 TRBV15 NA 16
TGTGCCAGCAGCTCCTACTTTAGCGGGGCGGGGGAGCAGTACTTC CASSSYFSGAGEQYF TRBJ2-7 TRBV7-6 TRBD2 15
TGTGCCAGCAACTCACCCTTGGGACTAGCGGGGGGCAATGAGCAGTTCTTC CASNSPLGLAGGNEQFF TRBJ2-1 TRBV28 TRBD2 17
TGTGCCAGCAGCTTGGAGGACAGGGCTAATTCACCCCTCCACTTT CASSLEDRANSPLHF TRBJ1-6 TRBV5-6 TRBD1 15
TGTGCCAGCAGCCGGGACAGAGTGAACACTGAAGCTTTCTTT CASSRDRVNTEAFF TRBJ1-1 TRBV5-4 TRBD1 14
TGTGCCAGCAGTTCGTGGACAGTGCCCAGGAACACTGAAGCTTTCTTT CASSSWTVPRNTEAFF TRBJ1-1 TRBV27 NA 16
TGTGCCAGCAGAACTAGCGGGAGCAACAATGAGCAGTTCTTC CASRTSGSNNEQFF TRBJ2-1 TRBV27 TRBD2 14
TGCGCCAGCAGCTTGGCCCTACAGACCGAGCAGTACTTC CASSLALQTEQYF TRBJ2-7 TRBV5-1 NA 13
TGTGCCAGCAGACCGACTAGCGGGGATAATGAGCAGTACTTC CASRPTSGDNEQYF TRBJ2-7 TRBV2 TRBD2 14
TGTGCCAGCAGCTCATTGACTAGCGGACCCTACAATGAGCAGTTCTTC CASSSLTSGPYNEQFF TRBJ2-1 TRBV13 TRBD2 16
TGTGCCAGGGCGACAGGGTTGAACACTGAAGCTTTCTTT CARATGLNTEAFF TRBJ1-1 TRBV2 TRBD1 13
TGTGCCAGCCTCGCGTATCTACCTGAAGCTTTCTTT CASLAYLPEAFF TRBJ1-1 TRBV7-2 NA 12
TGCGCCAGCAGCCCACTCAGCCGGACAGTATACAATGAGCAGTTCTTC CASSPLSRTVYNEQFF TRBJ2-1 TRBV5-1 NA 16
TGTGCCAGCAGTTTTCGGACAGGGCCCAACTATGGCTACACCTTC CASSFRTGPNYGYTF TRBJ1-2 TRBV6-5 TRBD1 15
TGTGCCAGCAGCTTGTTTGTGCTTTGGAGTTGGAACACCGGGGAGCTGTTTTTT CASSLFVLWSWNTGELFF TRBJ2-2 TRBV5-6 NA 18
TGTGCCAGCAGCTTCCGACGGACAGTTGTCACTGAAGCTTTCTTT CASSFRRTVVTEAFF TRBJ1-1 TRBV5-6 NA 15
TGCGCCAGCAGCTTGGAGCGGGGTTCCGATTCACCCCTCCACTTT CASSLERGSDSPLHF TRBJ1-6 TRBV5-1 NA 15
TGTGCCAGCAGAGGCGGGTCTAGCTACGAGCAGTACTTC CASRGGSSYEQYF TRBJ2-7 TRBV27 NA 13
TGTGCCAGCAGTACCGGGTCGAGATCCGAGCAGTACTTC CASSTGSRSEQYF TRBJ2-7 TRBV27 NA 13
TGCAGCGTTTTAGGGGACAGACTCTCCTACGAGCAGTACTTC CSVLGDRLSYEQYF TRBJ2-7 TRBV29-1 TRBD1 14
TGTGCCAGCTCATCTAATGGACAGTCCTACGAGCAGTACTTC CASSSNGQSYEQYF TRBJ2-7 TRBV18 NA 14
TGCGCCACCGGACTAGCGGGGCGCACAGATACGCAGTATTTT CATGLAGRTDTQYF TRBJ2-3 TRBV4-1 TRBD2 14
TGTGCCAGCAGCACCCTTGGACTAGCGGGGGGAACGAACACCGGGGAGCTGTTTTTT CASSTLGLAGGTNTGELFF TRBJ2-2 TRBV7-3 TRBD2 19
TGTGCCAGCAGCGTAGCTACGTCGGACGAGCAGTACTTC CASSVATSDEQYF TRBJ2-7 TRBV9 NA 13
TGTGCCAGCAGTGAAATTAGCGGGGTGAGGAGAGAGCAGTACTTC CASSEISGVRREQYF TRBJ2-7 TRBV6-1 TRBD2 15
TGTGCCAGCAGTGAAGTCGACAGAGCCTACGAGCAGTACTTC CASSEVDRAYEQYF TRBJ2-7 TRBV25-1 NA 14
TGTGCCACCAGCAGGACTAGCGGGCTCTACAATGAGCAGTTCTTC CATSRTSGLYNEQFF TRBJ2-1 TRBV15 TRBD2 15
TGTGCCAGCAGTATTCGACGGGGACAGGGGGCGAGTCAGCCCCAGCATTTT CASSIRRGQGASQPQHF TRBJ1-5 TRBV28 TRBD1 17
TGTGCCAGCACCCGAAACAGGGGGTACACTGAAGCTTTCTTT CASTRNRGYTEAFF TRBJ1-1 TRBV6-5 TRBD1 14
TGTGCCACCACAAAACCGGGACAGGGTTACACTGAAGCTTTCTTT CATTKPGQGYTEAFF TRBJ1-1 TRBV10-3 TRBD1 15